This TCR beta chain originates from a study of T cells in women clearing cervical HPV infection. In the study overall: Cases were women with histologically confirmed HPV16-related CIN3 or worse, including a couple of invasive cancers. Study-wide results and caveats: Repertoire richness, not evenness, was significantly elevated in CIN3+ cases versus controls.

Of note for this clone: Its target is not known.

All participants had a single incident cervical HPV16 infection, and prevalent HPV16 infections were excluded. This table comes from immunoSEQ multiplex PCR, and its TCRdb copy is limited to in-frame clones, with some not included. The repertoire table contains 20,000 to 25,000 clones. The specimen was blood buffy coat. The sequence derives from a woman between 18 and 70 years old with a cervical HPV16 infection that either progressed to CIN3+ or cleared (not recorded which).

The covered CDR3 bases are TGTGCCAGCAGCCCCTCGGGGGGGACGGAGCCC. This codes for CASSPSGGTEP. The full CDR3 is CASSPSGGTEPQHF. This sequence joins TRBV7-9 and TRBJ1-5, with D possibly matching TRBD1 (5 bases). The missing CDR3 end, 3 residues past where the read stops, is filled in from the germline J gene. The ends were cut back, 5 bases at V and 8 bases at J, with 16 bases in the middle. Germline CDR1 is SEHNR and CDR2 is FQNEAQ (reference sequence). This CDR3 spans 14 amino acids.